This is a list of T cell receptor beta chains from one sample in a study of T cell changes during pregnancy in multiple sclerosis. Here immunoSEQ multiplex PCR was the method, and the copy in TCRdb shows in-frame clones only, minus some. The table includes tens of thousands of clones, 91% detected once. The material sequenced was peripheral blood, taken in the third trimester of pregnancy. The receptors were sampled from a female donor in good health, enrolled as a control in a pregnancy study. CDR3s leave out the opening cysteine and the closing phenylalanine or tryptophan.

TRBV7-6,TRBJ2-7,ASSTFEGYEQY
TRBV6-1,TRBJ1-4,ASSEEVAGREKLF
TRBV27,TRBJ1-3,ASSSGQGNTIY
TRBV19,TRBJ1-5,ASSILGSQPQH
TRBV9,TRBJ1-2,ASSGRDRGAGYT
TRBV28,TRBJ1-2,ASSFVQYGYT
TRBV4-1,TRBJ1-2,ASTLDGNRNYGYT
TRBV15,TRBJ2-3,ATSRPNGGGRDTQY
TRBV7-9,TRBJ2-7,ASSLGTGSLGEQY
TRBV4-1,TRBJ2-7,ASSHQGQGVYEQY
TRBV30,TRBJ1-6,AWSTSMPGQGDSPLH
TRBV5-4,TRBJ2-3,ASSAVSGLKGTDTQY
TRBV7-2,TRBJ2-7,ASSLSGLAASYEQY
TRBV19,TRBJ1-1,ASTSAVEAF
TRBV28,TRBJ2-7,ASSLDRTGPYEQY
TRBV4-2,TRBJ1-3,ASSQDRQGRNTIY